The 11 T cell receptor beta chains below were found in one sample sequenced in a study of T-cell reconstitution after alpha-beta-depleted transplantation in children. Construction of the TCRbeta library involved unique molecular identifiers. TCRdb processed the PCR reads anew with MiXCR; each CDR3 protein has one entry. Of 140,000 to 150,000 distinct CDR3 sequences detected, about 9% appear once; the ten largest clones hold 15% to 20%. The material sequenced was PBMCs, mostly from graft donor cells, taken 180 days after TCRalphabeta/CD19-depleted stem cell transplant. These receptors came from a female patient aged 2-15 years who had a stem cell transplant for congenital amegakaryocytic thrombocytopenia, so the T cells may come from the graft donor.

There are many counts of this clonotype. The gene calls are TRBV7-2 and TRBJ1-6; possibly TRBD1 for D (6 bases). Germline V gene lookup returns CDR1 SGHTA and CDR2 FQGNSA. This CDR3 comprises 14 residues. Deletions cut 5 bases from V and 8 bases from J, with 13 bases between. In nucleotides, the CDR3 is TGTGCCAGCAGCCCCACAGGGCCCCATTCACCCCTCCACTTT. Protein: CASSPTGPHSPLHF.

This clonotype was seen a handful of times. This chain connects TRBV20-1 to TRBJ1-4, with 9 bases identical to TRBD1. The J segment lost 1 base and the V segment lost 6 bases, leaving 6 bases of the junction unmatched. The CDR3 extends over 15 amino acids. The V gene's germline CDR1 is DFQATT and CDR2 SNEGSKA (reference sequence). In DNA, the CDR3 is TGCAGTGCCAGGGACAGGGTTAAAACTAATGAAAAACTGTTTTTT. Protein sequence: CSARDRVKTNEKLFF.

This clonotype was counted ten times or more. DNA of the CDR3: TGTGCCAGCAGCCCATGGCCGAATGAGCAGTTCTTC. This gives the protein CASSPWPNEQFF. The genes are TRBV7-2 and TRBJ2-1; D call uncertain. Trimming pared 5 bases from V and 7 bases from J, leaving 9 bases between. CDR3 size: 12 residues. Germline V lookup: CDR1 SGHTA, CDR2 FQGNSA.

This clonotype was detected many times. The CDR3 region has the DNA TGTGCCAGCAGCGGCGAGCGGGGAACTACCTACGAGCAGTACTTC. Its protein product is CASSGERGTTYEQYF. The chain uses TRBV13 and TRBJ2-7, with 7 bases that match TRBD2. This CDR3 has 15 amino acids. V trimming: 5 bases; J trimming: 2 bases; junction bases outside the gene matches: 9. Germline values: CDR1 PRHDT, CDR2 FYEKMQ (reference sequence).

Ten or more counts support this clonotype. The chain links TRBV12-3 or TRBV12-4 to TRBJ2-2, with D unclear. The CDR3 has 15 amino acids. The V end was cut by 3 bases, the J end by 0 bases, with 8 bases between. The DNA for the CDR3 is TGTGCCAGCAGTTTCCCCTCTGCGAACACCGGGGAGCTGTTTTTT. It specifies CASSFPSANTGELFF.

Only a few counts were recorded for this clonotype. V gene TRBV5-1 combines with J gene TRBJ2-5; D remains ambiguous. V was shortened by 0 bases and J by 5 bases, with 11 bases between the two germline ends. Germline lookup yields CDR1 SGHRS and CDR2 YFSETQ. The CDR3 runs 14 residues. CDR3 residues: CASSLGLLDETQYF. DNA for the CDR3: TGCGCCAGCAGCTTGGGGCTACTCGACGAGACCCAGTACTTC.

This clonotype showed up many times. V usage is TRBV28 and J usage is TRBJ2-4; D gene uncertain. This CDR3 comprises 16 residues. The V and J ends lost 8 bases and 0 bases respectively, with 17 bases between them. Germline lookup yields CDR1 MDHEN and CDR2 SYDVKM. This CDR3 is CASSTAQIIAKNIQYF. CDR3 nucleotides: TGTGCCAGCTCGACGGCCCAGATCATAGCCAAAAACATTCAGTACTTC.

This clonotype was detected ten times or more. The chain employs TRBV3-1 and TRBJ1-1; 8 bases agree with TRBD1. With 6 bases clipped from V and 10 bases from J, the junction kept 7 bases outside the gene matches. CDR1 and CDR2 from the germline V gene are LGHDT and YNNKEL (reference sequence). CDR3 length: 12 residues. The CDR3 sequence: CASSRTGTGAFF. In DNA form, the CDR3 reads TGTGCCAGCAGTCGTACCGGGACAGGAGCTTTCTTT.

In its sample, this clonotype was seen a few times. The rearrangement uses TRBV7-8 and TRBJ1-6; 11 bases are shared with TRBD1. Germline lookup yields CDR1 SGHVS and CDR2 FQNEAQ. This CDR3 contains 21 residues. With 1 base clipped from V and 3 bases from J, the junction kept 14 bases outside the gene matches. CDR3 DNA: TGTGCCAGCAGCTTAGGGCCCCGAGGACAGGGGGCCGTCCTCTATAATTCACCCCTCCACTTT. Protein: CASSLGPRGQGAVLYNSPLHF.

The gene calls are TRBV11-2 and TRBJ1-6; D is possibly TRBD1 (5 bases). Trimming took 8 bases from V and 7 from J, leaving 18 bases between them. The CDR3 extends over 15 amino acids. Germline assignment: CDR1 SGHAT and CDR2 FQNNGV. The CDR3 region has the DNA TGTGCCAGCCGCCTAATCGGGGGTAGCAATTCACCCCTCCACTTT. It is translated as CASRLIGGSNSPLHF.

This clonotype was detected many times. The gene calls are TRBV5-4 and TRBJ2-4; 10 positions match TRBD1. The trim removed 0 bases at V and 4 bases at J, leaving 4 bases unmatched. The CDR3 is 16 residues long. Germline V CDR1 and CDR2: SGHNT, YYREEE (reference sequence). This CDR3 reads CASSLGPGQGKNIQYF. In DNA, the CDR3 is TGTGCCAGCAGCTTGGGGCCGGGACAGGGGAAAAACATTCAGTACTTC.